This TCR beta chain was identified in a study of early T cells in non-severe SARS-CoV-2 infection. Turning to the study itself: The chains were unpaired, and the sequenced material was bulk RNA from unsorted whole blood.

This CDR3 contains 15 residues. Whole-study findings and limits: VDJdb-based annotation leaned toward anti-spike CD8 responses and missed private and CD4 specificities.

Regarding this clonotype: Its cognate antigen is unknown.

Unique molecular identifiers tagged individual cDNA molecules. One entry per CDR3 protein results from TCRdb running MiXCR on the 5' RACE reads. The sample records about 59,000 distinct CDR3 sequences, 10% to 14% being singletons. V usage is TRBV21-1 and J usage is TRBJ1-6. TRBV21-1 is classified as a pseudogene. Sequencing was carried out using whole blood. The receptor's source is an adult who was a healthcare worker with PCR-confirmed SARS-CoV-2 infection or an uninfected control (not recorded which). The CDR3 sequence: CASSKRWNLGSPLHF. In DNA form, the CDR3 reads TGTGCCAGCAGCAAAAGGTGGAATCTTGGGTCACCCCTCCACTTT.